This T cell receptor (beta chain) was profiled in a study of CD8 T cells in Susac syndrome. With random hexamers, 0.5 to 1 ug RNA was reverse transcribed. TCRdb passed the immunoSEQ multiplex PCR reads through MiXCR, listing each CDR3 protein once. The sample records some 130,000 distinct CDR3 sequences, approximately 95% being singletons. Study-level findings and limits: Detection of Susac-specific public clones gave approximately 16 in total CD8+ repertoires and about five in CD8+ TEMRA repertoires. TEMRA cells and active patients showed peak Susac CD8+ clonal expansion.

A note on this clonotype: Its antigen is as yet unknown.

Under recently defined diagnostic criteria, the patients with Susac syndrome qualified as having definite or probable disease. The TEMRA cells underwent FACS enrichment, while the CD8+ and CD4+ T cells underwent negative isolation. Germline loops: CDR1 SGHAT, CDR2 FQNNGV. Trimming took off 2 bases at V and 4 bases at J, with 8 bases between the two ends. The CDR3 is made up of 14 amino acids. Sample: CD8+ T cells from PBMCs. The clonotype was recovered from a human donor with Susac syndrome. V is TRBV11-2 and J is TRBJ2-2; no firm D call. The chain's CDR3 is CASSLKPFTGELFF. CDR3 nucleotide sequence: TGTGCCAGCAGCTTAAAACCATTCACCGGGGAGCTGTTTTTT.